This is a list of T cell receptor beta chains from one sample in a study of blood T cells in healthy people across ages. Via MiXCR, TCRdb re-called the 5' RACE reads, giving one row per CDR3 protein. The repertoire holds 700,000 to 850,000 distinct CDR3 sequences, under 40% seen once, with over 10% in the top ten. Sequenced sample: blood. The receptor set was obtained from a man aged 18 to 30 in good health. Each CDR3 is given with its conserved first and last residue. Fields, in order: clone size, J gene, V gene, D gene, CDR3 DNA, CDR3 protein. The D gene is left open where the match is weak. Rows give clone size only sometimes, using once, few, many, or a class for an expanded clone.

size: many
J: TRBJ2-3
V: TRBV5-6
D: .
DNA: TGTGCCAGCAGCTTGGCCGTGACAGACACAGATACGCAGTATTTT
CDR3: CASSLAVTDTDTQYF

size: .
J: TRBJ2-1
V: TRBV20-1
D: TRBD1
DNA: TGCAGTGCTAGGTACCGGGACAGGGATTTTTGGAGTAATGAGCAGTTCTTC
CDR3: CSARYRDRDFWSNEQFF

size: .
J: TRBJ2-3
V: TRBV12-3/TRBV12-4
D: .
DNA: TGTGCCAGCAGTGTAGGTCCCCCCGATACGCAGTATTTT
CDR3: CASSVGPPDTQYF

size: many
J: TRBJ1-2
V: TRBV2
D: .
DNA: TGTGCCAGCAGTGCAGGCGCTAACTATGGCTACACCTTC
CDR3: CASSAGANYGYTF

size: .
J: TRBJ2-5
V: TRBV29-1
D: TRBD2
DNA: TGCAGCGTTGAAGAAGGAACTAGCGGGGGTAATGGTGAGCAGTACTTC
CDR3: CSVEEGTSGGNGEQYF

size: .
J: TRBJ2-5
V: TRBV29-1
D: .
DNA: TGCAGCGTTGAAGAAACAGTCCAAGAGACCCAGTACTTC
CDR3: CSVEETVQETQYF

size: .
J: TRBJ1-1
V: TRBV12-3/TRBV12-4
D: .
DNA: TGTGCCACCTTTGAGGGGGAGAACACTGAATCTTTCTTT
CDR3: CATFEGENTESFF

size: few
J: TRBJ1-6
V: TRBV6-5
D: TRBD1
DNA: TGTGCCAGCAGTTACCAAGGGACAGCTAATTCACCCCTCCACTTT
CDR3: CASSYQGTANSPLHF

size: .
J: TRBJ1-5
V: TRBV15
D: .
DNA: TGTGCCACCAGCAGAGCAGCCCGCAATCAGCCCCAGCATTTT
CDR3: CATSRAARNQPQHF

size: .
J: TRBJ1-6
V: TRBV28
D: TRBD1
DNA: TGTGCCAGCAGTTTGCCGACAGGGGGCTATAATTCACCCCTCCACTTT
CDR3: CASSLPTGGYNSPLHF

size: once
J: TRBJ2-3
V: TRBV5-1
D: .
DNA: TGCGCCAGCAGCTTGGTATTCGGGGCAGAGGACACAGATACGCAGTATTTT
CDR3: CASSLVFGAEDTDTQYF

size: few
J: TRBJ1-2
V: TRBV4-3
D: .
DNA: TGCGCCAGCAGCCCCGCGACATTTAACTATGGCTACACCTTC
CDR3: CASSPATFNYGYTF

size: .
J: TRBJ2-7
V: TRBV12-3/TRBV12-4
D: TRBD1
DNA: TGTGCCAGCAGCCCCAGGCAGGGGGCTGATGGTGAGCAGTACTTC
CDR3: CASSPRQGADGEQYF

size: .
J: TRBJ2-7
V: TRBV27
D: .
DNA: TGTGCCAGCAGTTTAAAGTATGGCTACGAGCAGTACTTC
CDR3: CASSLKYGYEQYF

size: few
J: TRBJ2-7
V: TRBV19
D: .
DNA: TGTGCCAGTAGTATCGGTTGGCGGCCGAACTACGAGCAGTACTTC
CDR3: CASSIGWRPNYEQYF

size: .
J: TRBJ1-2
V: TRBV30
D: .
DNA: TGTGCCTGGAGTGCTGGGGCAGGGCCGGGAGGCTACACCTTC
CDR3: CAWSAGAGPGGYTF

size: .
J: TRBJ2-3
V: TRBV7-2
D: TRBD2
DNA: TGTGCCAGCAGCTTAGGGGGGACTAGCGCAGATACGCAGTATTTT
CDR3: CASSLGGTSADTQYF

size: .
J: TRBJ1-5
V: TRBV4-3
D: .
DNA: TGCGCCAGCAGCCAAGATGTCGGGAGATTAGATCAGCCCCAGCATTTT
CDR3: CASSQDVGRLDQPQHF

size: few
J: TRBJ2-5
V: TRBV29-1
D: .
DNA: TGCAGCGTTGAAGATCAAACGGATGAACAAGAGACCCAGTACTTC
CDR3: CSVEDQTDEQETQYF

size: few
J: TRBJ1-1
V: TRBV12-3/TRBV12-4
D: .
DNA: TGTGCCAGCAGCCCAGCTGGGGCGGAGGACACTGAAGCTTTCTTT
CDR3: CASSPAGAEDTEAFF

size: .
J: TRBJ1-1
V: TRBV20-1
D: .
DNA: TGCAGTGCTAGAGGGACCGAAAAGGCTTTCTTT
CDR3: CSARGTEKAFF

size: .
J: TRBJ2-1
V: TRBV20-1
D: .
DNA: TGCAGTGCTAGACCCCAAGTAGAGGTGCTATACAATAAGCAGTTCTTC
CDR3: CSARPQVEVLYNKQFF

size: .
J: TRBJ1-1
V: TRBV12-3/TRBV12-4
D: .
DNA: TGTGCCAGCACCCGAGATAGACTGGGCACTGAAGCTTTCTTT
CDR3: CASTRDRLGTEAFF

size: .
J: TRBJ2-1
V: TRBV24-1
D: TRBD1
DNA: TGTGCCACCAGTGACCCGACAGGGAATGAGCAGTTCTTC
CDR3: CATSDPTGNEQFF

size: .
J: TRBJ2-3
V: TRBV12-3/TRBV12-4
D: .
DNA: TGTGCCAGCAGCCCCGGCAGGATTAGAGCAGATGCGCAATATTTT
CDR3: CASSPGRIRADAQYF

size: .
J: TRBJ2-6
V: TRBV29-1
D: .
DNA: TGCAGCGTTAGGGAGGTCGGTGGGGCCAACGTCCTGACTTTC
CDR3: CSVREVGGANVLTF

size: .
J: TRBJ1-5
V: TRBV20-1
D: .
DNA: TGCAGTGCTAGAACACAGGGTCCCAATCAGCCCCAGCATTTT
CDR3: CSARTQGPNQPQHF

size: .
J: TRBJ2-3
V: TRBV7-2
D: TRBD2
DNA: TGTGCCAGCAGCTTGGGACTAGCGTTTATTGAAGATACGCAGTATTTT
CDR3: CASSLGLAFIEDTQYF

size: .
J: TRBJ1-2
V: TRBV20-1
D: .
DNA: TGCAGTGCTAGAGCAAATTGGGATGGCTATGGCTACACCTTC
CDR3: CSARANWDGYGYTF

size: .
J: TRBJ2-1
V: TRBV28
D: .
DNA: TGTGCCAGCAGTGTAATGGGGGTGGTTGAGCAGTTCTTC
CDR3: CASSVMGVVEQFF

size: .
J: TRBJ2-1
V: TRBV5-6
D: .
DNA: TGTGCCAGCAGCGCCAACCGGGACAAGGGACCGTTCTTC
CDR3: CASSANRDKGPFF

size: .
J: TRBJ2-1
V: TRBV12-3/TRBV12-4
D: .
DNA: TGTGCCAGCATAAAAGGAAGGGGATCGAGCTCCTACAATGAGCAGTTCTTC
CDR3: CASIKGRGSSSYNEQFF

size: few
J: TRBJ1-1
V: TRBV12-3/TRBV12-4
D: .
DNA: TGTGCCAGCAGCACCCAAATAACAATGAACACTGAAGCTTTCTTT
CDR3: CASSTQITMNTEAFF

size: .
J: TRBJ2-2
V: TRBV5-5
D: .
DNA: TGTGCCAGCAGCTTGGGGACGGTGGGGAAGGAGCTGTTTTTT
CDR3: CASSLGTVGKELFF

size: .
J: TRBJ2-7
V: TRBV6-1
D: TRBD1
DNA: TGTGCCAGCAGGCTCCCGGGACAGGGGGCGTACGAGCAGTACTTC
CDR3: CASRLPGQGAYEQYF

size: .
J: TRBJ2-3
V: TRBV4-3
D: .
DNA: TGCGCCAGCAGCCATAGAGCGGGTGCGGGGACAGATACGCAGTATTTT
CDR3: CASSHRAGAGTDTQYF

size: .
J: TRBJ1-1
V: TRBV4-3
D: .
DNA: TGCGCCAGCAGCCAAGATTTTTCCCGGGGGAGTTTCACTGAAGCTTTCTTT
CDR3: CASSQDFSRGSFTEAFF

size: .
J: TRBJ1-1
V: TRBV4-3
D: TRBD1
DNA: TGCGCCAGCAGCCAGCAGGGGGGACATCCCGAAGCTTTCTTT
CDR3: CASSQQGGHPEAFF

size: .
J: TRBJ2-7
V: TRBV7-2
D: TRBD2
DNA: TGTGCCAGCAGCTCCGAAGCGGGGAGAGCCTACGAGCAGTACTTC
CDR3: CASSSEAGRAYEQYF

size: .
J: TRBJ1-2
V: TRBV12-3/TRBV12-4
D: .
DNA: TGTGCCAGCAGTGTCGGACAGCGCTATGGCTACACCTTC
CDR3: CASSVGQRYGYTF

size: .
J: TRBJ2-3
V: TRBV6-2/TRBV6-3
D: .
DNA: TGTGCCAGCAGTCTAACCCACTACGACGGGTTTTCCACAGATACGCAGTATTTT
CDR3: CASSLTHYDGFSTDTQYF

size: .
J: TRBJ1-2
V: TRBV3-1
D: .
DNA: TGTGCCAGCAGCCACGAAGGCGGGAGGACCGGTCCCTATGGCTACACCTTC
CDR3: CASSHEGGRTGPYGYTF

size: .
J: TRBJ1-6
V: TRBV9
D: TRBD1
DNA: TGTGCCAGCAGCTCAGGAAACAGGGGGCCGAGCTCCTATAATTCACCCCTCCACTTT
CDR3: CASSSGNRGPSSYNSPLHF

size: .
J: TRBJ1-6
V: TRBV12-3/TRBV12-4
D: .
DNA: TGTGCCAGCAGTTTTTACAGGGATAATTCACCCCTCCACTTT
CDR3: CASSFYRDNSPLHF

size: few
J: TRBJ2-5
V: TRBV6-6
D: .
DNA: TGTGCCAGCAGCCCACCCAGGGACGGCTTACGGCCAGAGACCCAGTACTTC
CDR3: CASSPPRDGLRPETQYF

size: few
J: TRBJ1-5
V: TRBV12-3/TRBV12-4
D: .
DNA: TGTGCCAGCCGAGCTATGAGCAATCAGCCCCAGCATTTT
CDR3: CASRAMSNQPQHF

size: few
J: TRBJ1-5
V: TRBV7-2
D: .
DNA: TGTGCCAGCAACCGTGCAGGGGAGAGGCAGCCCCAGCATTTT
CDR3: CASNRAGERQPQHF

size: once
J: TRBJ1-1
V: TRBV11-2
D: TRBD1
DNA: TGTGCCAGCAGCGCCGGGACAGTCCTCCCGGACACTGAAGCTTTCTTT
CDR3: CASSAGTVLPDTEAFF

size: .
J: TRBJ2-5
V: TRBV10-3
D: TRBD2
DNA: TGTGCCATCAGTGAGTCCATGGGACTAGCGGCCCAAGAGACCCAGTACTTC
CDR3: CAISESMGLAAQETQYF

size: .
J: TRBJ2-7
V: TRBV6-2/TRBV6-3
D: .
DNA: TGTGCCAGCAGACCACCCGTCGGGACGGCCTCCTACGAGCAGTACTTC
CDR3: CASRPPVGTASYEQYF

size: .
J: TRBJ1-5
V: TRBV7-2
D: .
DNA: TGTGCCAGCAGCCAGGGGACGTTAAATCAGTCCCAGCATTTT
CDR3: CASSQGTLNQSQHF

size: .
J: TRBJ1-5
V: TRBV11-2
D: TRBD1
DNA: TGTGCCAGCAGCCCCGGGACAGGGGGTTTTAGCAATCAGCCCCAGCATTTT
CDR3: CASSPGTGGFSNQPQHF

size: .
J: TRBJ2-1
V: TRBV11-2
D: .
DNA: TGTGCCAGCAGCTTAGAGGGAGTGAGGCAGTTCTTC
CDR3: CASSLEGVRQFF

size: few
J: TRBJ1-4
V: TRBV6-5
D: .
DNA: TGTGCCAGCAGTTCCGGGACCATCGGGGAAAAACTGTTTTTT
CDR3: CASSSGTIGEKLFF

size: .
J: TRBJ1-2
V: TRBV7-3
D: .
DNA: TGTGCCAGCAGCCCAACGCGGGACAACAACTATGGCTACACCTTC
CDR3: CASSPTRDNNYGYTF